This T cell receptor beta chain was recorded in a study of vaccination effects on CD4 cells after COVID-19. Regarding the study as a whole: In the study, convalescent patients were few, and early post-infection timepoints were absent.

Sequencing was performed with immunoSEQ multiplex PCR; in TCRdb, only in-frame clones are kept and a portion is missing. Of 70,000 or so clones in the sample, around 69% were seen once. To note about this clone: Its antigen is not known.

Trimming shortened V by 0 bases and J by 4 bases, and 9 bases separated the two germline ends. Germline assignment: CDR1 MGHRA and CDR2 YSYEKL. This CDR3 is built from 15 residues. Isolating CD4+ T cells followed more than eight days of culture. Participants received two doses of either the BNT162b2 or mRNA-1273 vaccine. Source: CD4+ T cells from PBMCs cultured without peptide, taken after COVID-19 vaccination. The origin of this receptor is a human donor who received a COVID-19 vaccine. The genes are TRBV4-1 and TRBJ1-4; D is uncertain. The CDR3 region is CASSQEGGINEKLFF. The CDR3 bases are TGCGCCAGCAGCCAAGAAGGCGGGATTAATGAAAAACTGTTTTTT.